What follows describes a single T cell receptor (beta chain). No antigen is known for it. Each UMI, carrying a 6-nucleotide sample barcode, came from template switching. With the 5' RACE reads reprocessed, TCRdb shows one record per CDR3 protein and no DNA. The sample table includes roughly 200,000 distinct CDR3 sequences. This record comes from a study of monozygotic twins with inflammatory bowel disease. Whole-study findings and limits: Background noise in patient repertoires may stem from differing immunosuppressive treatments. A single strong IBD-associated signal or clonotype was not supported by the findings.

The CDR3 is 15 residues long. CDR1 and CDR2 from the germline V gene are SGHRS and YFSETQ. A 2.5 ml blood sample was drawn per donor. The sequenced sample was blood. The TCR was taken from a human donor with ulcerative colitis or Crohn's disease, or a healthy co-twin of an affected twin (not recorded which). The rearrangement joins TRBV5-1 to TRBJ2-7; there is no DNA to check the TCRdb D call of TRBD2. This CDR3 is CASTGLAGGPGEQYF.